This entry features one T cell receptor beta chain sequence. Its antigen is unknown. The input lacks base qualities; no much larger clone sits a single base away. Set within a cohort of healthcare workers in London, UK, this nested case-control study involved weekly PCR testing of nasopharyngeal swabs along with blood sampling. Healthcare workers were recruited between 23 and 31 March 2020, during the week of the UK lockdown, and were followed weekly for up to roughly 15 weeks. The sample comes from a study of early T cells in non-severe SARS-CoV-2 infection (dated by TCRdb to the early 2020s). Regarding the research as a whole: TCR sequencing used bulk RNA from unsorted whole blood, so alpha and beta chains could not be paired.

The CDR3, cysteine through phenylalanine, is 15 amino acids long. The read is trimmed to its CDR3 DNA, 45 bases read in frame from base 1. Trimming takes 7 bases off V and 6 bases off J; junction bases not matched to a gene: 6. Library method: 5' RACE. This sample was sequenced with a NextSeq 500. The TCR library protocol attached unique molecular identifiers to individual cDNA molecules to correct for sequencing error and PCR bias. TCR alpha and beta chains were both sequenced, and the abundances of alpha and beta sequences in each sample were closely correlated with each other. Per the source publication's procedure: Decombinator V4 was used to perform V gene, J gene and CDR3 annotation of TCR sequences. Expanded TCRs were defined as changing significantly between any two time points under a Poisson model with p below 0.0001. TCR abundances were normalised to the total number of TCRs sequenced per sample and were expressed as counts per million. TRAV1-2 paired with TRAJ12, TRAJ20 or TRAJ33 defined MAIT TCRs, while TRAV10 paired with TRAJ18 defined iNKT TCRs. VDJdb, accessed 1 November 2021, was searched for CMV, EBV and SARS-CoV-2 annotated TCRs, excluding TCRs annotated for multiple antigens. Clones were called with MiXCR by TCRdb after fastp trimmed the public reads at Q25, and only in-frame beta chains were retained. Every entry covers one CDR3 protein and lists the most common genes and DNA from its rows. The V and J calls reflect TCRdb's pipeline rather than the authors' work. The sample table records 30,000 to 40,000 distinct CDR3 sequences; about 5% of these occur just once. The ten largest clones represent 16% of the sample.

What the work shows at the level of the full study, not this receptor alone: Matching against VDJdb was skewed toward anti-spike CD8 responses, likely underestimated virus-specific expansions, and missed private and CD4 specificities.

The specimen was whole blood. The clonotype comes from an adult who was a healthcare worker with PCR-confirmed SARS-CoV-2 infection or an uninfected control (not recorded which). The chain joins TRBV12-3 or TRBV12-4 to TRBJ1-6; TRBD1 lines up with 10 middle nucleotides. For the CDR3, the sequence is CASTLTGGRNSPLHF. The DNA sequence follows: TGTGCCAGCACCCTGACAGGGGGCCGTAATTCACCCCTCCACTTT.